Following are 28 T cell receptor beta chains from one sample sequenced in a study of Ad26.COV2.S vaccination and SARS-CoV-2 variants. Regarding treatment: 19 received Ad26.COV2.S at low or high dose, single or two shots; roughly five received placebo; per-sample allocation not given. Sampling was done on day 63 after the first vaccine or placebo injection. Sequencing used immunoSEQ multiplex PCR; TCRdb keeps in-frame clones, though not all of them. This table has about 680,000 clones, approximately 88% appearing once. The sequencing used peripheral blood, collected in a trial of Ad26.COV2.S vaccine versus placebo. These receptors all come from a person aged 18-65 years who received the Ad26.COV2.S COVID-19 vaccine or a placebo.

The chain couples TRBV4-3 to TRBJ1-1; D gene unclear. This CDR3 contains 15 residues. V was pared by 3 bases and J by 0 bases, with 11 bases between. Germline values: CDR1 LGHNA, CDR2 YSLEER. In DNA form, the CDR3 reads TGCGCCAGCAGCCATTCAGGAGGCATGAACACTGAAGCTTTCTTT. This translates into CASSHSGGMNTEAFF.

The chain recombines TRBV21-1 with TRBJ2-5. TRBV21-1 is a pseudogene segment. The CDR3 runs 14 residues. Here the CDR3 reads CASSSPGLGETQYF. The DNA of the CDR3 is TGTGCCAGCAGCAGCCCGGGGCTAGGGGAGACCCAGTACTTC.

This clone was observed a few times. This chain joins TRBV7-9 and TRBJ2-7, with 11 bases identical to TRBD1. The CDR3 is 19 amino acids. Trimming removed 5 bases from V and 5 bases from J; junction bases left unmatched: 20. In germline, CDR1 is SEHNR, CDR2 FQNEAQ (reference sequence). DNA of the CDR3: TGTGCCAGCAGCCCCAGGACAGGGGGCATAGGTGGTCTCGCGGACGAGCAGTACTTC. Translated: CASSPRTGGIGGLADEQYF.

Here the CDR3 DNA reads TGCGCCAGCAGCCAAGATAAGGGGGTGGCGAACACCGGGGAGCTGTTTTTT. Its translation: CASSQDKGVANTGELFF. The J gene is TRBJ2-2, the V gene TRBV4-1; weak D call: TRBD1 (6 bases). This CDR3 comprises 17 residues. Trimming took off 0 bases at V and 0 bases at J, with 11 bases between the two ends. From germline, CDR1 is MGHRA and CDR2 YSYEKL.

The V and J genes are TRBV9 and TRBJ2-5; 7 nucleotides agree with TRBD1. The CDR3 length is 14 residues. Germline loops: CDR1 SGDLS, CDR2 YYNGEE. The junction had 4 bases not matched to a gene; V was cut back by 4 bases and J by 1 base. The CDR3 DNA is TGTGCCAGCAGCCCGACAGGGCTCCAAGAGACCCAGTACTTC. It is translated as CASSPTGLQETQYF.

In DNA form, the CDR3 reads TGTGCCATCAGTGAGTCGGCGTACGAGCAGTACTTC. It codes for CAISESAYEQYF. The J gene is TRBJ2-7, the V gene TRBV10-3, with unresolved D. CDR1 and CDR2 (germline): ENHRY, SYGVKD. The CDR3 consists of 12 residues. The germline V and J ends were trimmed by 0 bases and 4 bases, with 4 bases remaining between them.

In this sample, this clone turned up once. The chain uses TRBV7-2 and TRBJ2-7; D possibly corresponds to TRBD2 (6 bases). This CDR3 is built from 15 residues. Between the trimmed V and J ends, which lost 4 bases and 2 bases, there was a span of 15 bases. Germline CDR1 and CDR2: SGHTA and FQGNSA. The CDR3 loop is CASSSQGSGAYEQYF. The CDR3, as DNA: TGTGCCAGCAGCTCCCAAGGTTCGGGGGCCTACGAGCAGTACTTC.

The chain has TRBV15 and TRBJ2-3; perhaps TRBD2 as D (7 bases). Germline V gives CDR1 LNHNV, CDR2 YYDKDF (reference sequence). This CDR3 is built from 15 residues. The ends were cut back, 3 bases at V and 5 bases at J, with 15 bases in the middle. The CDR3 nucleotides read TGTGCCACCAGCAGGGGGGGGGCCTCCTTAGATACGCAGTATTTT. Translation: CATSRGGASLDTQYF.

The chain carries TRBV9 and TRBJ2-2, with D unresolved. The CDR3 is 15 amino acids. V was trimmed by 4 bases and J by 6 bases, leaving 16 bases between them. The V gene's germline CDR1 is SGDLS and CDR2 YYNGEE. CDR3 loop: CASSPPVSLAGELFF. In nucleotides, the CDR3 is TGTGCCAGCAGCCCCCCAGTGAGCCTGGCCGGGGAGCTGTTTTTT.

The DNA for the CDR3 is TGTGCCAGTAGTAGGGAGAAACGGACAGGCGGTTTCGAGCAGTACTTC. Translation: CASSREKRTGGFEQYF. The chain employs TRBV19 and TRBJ2-7, with 7 bases matching TRBD1. Germline V lookup: CDR1 LNHDA, CDR2 SQIVND (reference sequence). The CDR3 consists of 16 residues. The junction had 15 bases not matched to a gene; V was cut back by 4 bases and J by 6 bases.

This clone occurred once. CDR3 sequence: CASSSSPRSPYEQYF. CDR3 coding DNA: TGTGCCAGCAGCTCATCTCCGAGGTCCCCCTACGAGCAGTACTTC. The chain has TRBV7-9 and TRBJ2-7; D is unresolved. The CDR3 spans 15 residues. CDR1 SEHNR and CDR2 FQNEAQ come from the germline V gene (reference sequence). V was clipped by 4 bases and J by 2 bases, with 15 bases between them. The variable domain in full, completed from reference TRBV7-9 and TRBJ2-7, reads DTGVSQNPRHKITKRGQNVTFRCDPISEHNRLYWYRQTLGQGPEFLTYFQNEAQLEKSRLLSDRFSAERPKGSFSTLEIQRTEQGDSAMYLCASSSSPRSPYEQYFGPGTRLTVT.

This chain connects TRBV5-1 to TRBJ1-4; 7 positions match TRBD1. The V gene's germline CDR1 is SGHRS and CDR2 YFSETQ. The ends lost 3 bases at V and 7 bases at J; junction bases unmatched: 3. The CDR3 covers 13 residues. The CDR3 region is CASSSGQTEKLFF. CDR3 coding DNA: TGCGCCAGCAGCTCGGGACAGACTGAAAAACTGTTTTTT.

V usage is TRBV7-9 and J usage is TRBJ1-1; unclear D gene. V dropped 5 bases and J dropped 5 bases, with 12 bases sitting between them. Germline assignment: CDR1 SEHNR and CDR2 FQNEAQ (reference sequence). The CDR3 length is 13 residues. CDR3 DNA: TGTGCCAGCAGCCCGCCCGCCGGAACTGAAGCTTTCTTT. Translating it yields CASSPPAGTEAFF.

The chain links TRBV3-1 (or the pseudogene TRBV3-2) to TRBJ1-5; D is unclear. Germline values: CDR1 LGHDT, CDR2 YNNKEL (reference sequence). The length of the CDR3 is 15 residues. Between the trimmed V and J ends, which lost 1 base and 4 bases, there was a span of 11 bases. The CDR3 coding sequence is TGTGCCAGCAGCCAAGTGTGGGGTGTAAATCAGCCCCAGCATTTT. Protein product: CASSQVWGVNQPQHF.

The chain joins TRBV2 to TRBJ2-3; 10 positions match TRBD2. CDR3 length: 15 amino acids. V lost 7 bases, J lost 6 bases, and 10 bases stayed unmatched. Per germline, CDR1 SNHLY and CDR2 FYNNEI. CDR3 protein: CASTFASGGGDTQYF. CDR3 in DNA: TGTGCCAGCACCTTTGCGAGCGGGGGGGGCGATACGCAGTATTTT.

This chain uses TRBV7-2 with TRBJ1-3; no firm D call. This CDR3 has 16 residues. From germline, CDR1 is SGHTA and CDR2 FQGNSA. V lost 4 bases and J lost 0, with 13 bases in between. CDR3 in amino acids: CASSSRGLSSGNTIYF. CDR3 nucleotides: TGTGCCAGCAGCTCCCGAGGACTGTCCTCTGGAAACACCATATATTTT. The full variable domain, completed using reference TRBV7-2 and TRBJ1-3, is GAGVSQSPSNKVTEKGKDVELRCDPISGHTALYWYRQSLGQGLEFLIYFQGNSAPDKSGLPSDRFSAERTGGSVSTLTIQRTQQEDSAVYLCASSSRGLSSGNTIYFGEGSWLTVV.

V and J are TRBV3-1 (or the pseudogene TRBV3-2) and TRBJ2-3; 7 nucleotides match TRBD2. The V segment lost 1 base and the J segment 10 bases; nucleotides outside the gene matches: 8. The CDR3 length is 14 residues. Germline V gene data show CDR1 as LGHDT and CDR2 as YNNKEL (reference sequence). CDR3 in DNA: TGTGCCAGCAGCCAAGCCCCGACTAGCCGGTCGCAGTATTTT. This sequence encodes CASSQAPTSRSQYF.

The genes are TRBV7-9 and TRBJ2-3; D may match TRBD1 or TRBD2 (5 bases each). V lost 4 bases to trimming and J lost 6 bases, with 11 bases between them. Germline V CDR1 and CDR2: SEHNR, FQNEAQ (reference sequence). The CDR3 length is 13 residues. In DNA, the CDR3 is TGTGCCAGCAGCTCCGGGACGGGGGATACGCAGTATTTT. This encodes CASSSGTGDTQYF.

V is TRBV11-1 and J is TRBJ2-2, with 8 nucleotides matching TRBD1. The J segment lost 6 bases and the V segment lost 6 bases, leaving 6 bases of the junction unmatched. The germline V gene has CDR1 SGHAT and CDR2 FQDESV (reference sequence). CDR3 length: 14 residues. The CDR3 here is CASSPRQGSGELFF. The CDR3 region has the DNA TGTGCCAGCAGTCCAAGACAGGGGTCCGGGGAGCTGTTTTTT. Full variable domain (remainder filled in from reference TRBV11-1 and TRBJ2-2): EAEVAQSPRYKITEKSQAVAFWCDPISGHATLYWYRQILGQGPELLVQFQDESVVDDSQLPKDRFSAERLKGVDSTLKIQPAELGDSAMYLCASSPRQGSGELFFGEGSRLTVL.

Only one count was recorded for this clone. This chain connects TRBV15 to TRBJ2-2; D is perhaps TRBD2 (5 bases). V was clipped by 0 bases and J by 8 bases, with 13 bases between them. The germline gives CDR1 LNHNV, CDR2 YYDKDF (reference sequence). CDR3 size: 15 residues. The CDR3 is CATSRDYGGRGELFF. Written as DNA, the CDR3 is TGTGCCACCAGCAGAGATTACGGAGGCCGGGGGGAGCTGTTTTTT.

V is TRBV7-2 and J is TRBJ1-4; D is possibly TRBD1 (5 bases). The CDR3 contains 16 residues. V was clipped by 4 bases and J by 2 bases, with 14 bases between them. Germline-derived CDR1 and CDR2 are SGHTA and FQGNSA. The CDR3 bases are TGTGCCAGCAGCTCGCCCAAGGGGTCGACTAATGAAAAACTGTTTTTT. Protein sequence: CASSSPKGSTNEKLFF.

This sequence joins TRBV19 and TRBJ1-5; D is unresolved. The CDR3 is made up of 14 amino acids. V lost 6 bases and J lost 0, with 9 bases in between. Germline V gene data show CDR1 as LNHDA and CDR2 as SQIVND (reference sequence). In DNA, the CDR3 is TGTGCCAGTAGCGACCTGTATAGCAATCAGCCCCAGCATTTT. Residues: CASSDLYSNQPQHF.

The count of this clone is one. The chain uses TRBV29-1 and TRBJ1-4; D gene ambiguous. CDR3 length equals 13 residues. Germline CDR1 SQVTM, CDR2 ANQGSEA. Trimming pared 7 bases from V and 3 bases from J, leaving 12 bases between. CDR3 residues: CSGKGRANEKLFF. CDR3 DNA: TGCAGCGGGAAGGGTCGGGCTAATGAAAAACTGTTTTTT.

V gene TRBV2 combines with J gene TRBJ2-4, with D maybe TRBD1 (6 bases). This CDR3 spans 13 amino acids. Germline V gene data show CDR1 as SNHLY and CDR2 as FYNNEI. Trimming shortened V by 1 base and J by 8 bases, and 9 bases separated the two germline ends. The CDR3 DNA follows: TGTGCCAGCAGTGAAGGTGCAGGGGACATTCAGTACTTC. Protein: CASSEGAGDIQYF.

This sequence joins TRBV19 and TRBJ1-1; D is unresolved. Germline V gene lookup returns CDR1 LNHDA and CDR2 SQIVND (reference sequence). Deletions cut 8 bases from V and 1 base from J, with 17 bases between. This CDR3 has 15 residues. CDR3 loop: CASEGWGVENTEAFF. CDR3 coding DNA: TGTGCCAGTGAGGGATGGGGAGTGGAGAACACTGAAGCTTTCTTT.

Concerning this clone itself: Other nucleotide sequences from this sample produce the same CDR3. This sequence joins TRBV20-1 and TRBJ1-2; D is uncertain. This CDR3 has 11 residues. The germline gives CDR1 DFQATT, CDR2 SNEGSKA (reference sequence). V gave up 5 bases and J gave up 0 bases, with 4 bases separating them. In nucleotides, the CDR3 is TGCAGTGCTCGCTCTAACTATGGCTACACCTTC. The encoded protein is CSARSNYGYTF.

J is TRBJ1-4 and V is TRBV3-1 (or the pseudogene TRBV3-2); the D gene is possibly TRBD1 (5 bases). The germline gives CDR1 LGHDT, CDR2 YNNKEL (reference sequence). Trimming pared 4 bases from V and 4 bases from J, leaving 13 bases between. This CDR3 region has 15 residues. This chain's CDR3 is CASSLRTGLNEKLFF. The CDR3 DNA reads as TGTGCCAGCAGCCTCCGGACGGGGCTTAATGAAAAACTGTTTTTT.

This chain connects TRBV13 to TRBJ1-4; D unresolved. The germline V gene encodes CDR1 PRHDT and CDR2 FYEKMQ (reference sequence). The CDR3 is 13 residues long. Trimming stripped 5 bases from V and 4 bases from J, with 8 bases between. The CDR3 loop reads CASSPRVNEKLFF. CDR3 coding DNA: TGTGCCAGCAGCCCTCGAGTTAATGAAAAACTGTTTTTT.